These 31 T cell receptor beta chains were sequenced from one sample in a study of shared clonotypes between healthy human individuals. The table came from immunoSEQ multiplex PCR; TCRdb's copy has only in-frame clones and leaves some out. The table has roughly 760,000 clones, approximately 79% seen once. Sample: memory CD4+ T cells sorted from blood. The subset is: CD45RA-negative fraction. These receptors were collected from a woman aged 25 to 45 in good health.

The chain has TRBV6-5 and TRBJ2-1; D gene uncertain. Trimming shortened V by 6 bases and J by 0 bases, and 9 bases separated the two germline ends. Germline V gene data show CDR1 as MNHEY and CDR2 as SVGAGI. The CDR3 has 14 residues. CDR3: CASRRMSSYNEQFF. CDR3 in DNA: TGTGCCAGCAGGCGGATGAGCTCCTACAATGAGCAGTTCTTC.

The genes are TRBV29-1 and TRBJ2-1, with TRBD2 identical over 10 bases. The J segment lost 7 bases and the V segment lost 1 base, leaving 10 bases of the junction unmatched. Looked up from germline, CDR1 is SQVTM and CDR2 is ANQGSEA. This CDR3 is 16 amino acids long. As DNA, the CDR3 is TGCAGCGTTGAAGGCCGGACTAGCGGAGGTGGAAATGAGCAGTTCTTC. Protein product: CSVEGRTSGGGNEQFF.

This chain connects TRBV6-1 to TRBJ2-7; 7 positions match TRBD1. Germline V CDR1 and CDR2: MNHNS, SASEGT. This CDR3 has 15 amino acids. V lost 5 bases, J lost 2 bases, and 9 bases stayed unmatched. This chain's CDR3 is CASSLDRAPTYEQYF. CDR3 in DNA: TGTGCCAGCAGTTTAGACAGGGCACCTACCTACGAGCAGTACTTC.

The chain employs TRBV5-5 and TRBJ2-5; 10 nucleotides line up with TRBD2. CDR3 size: 14 residues. The junction had 4 bases not matched to a gene; V was cut back by 4 bases and J by 4 bases. Germline values: CDR1 SGHKS, CDR2 YYEKEE (reference sequence). The CDR3 region is CASSLAGVGETQYF. The CDR3 nucleotides read TGTGCCAGCAGCCTAGCGGGAGTGGGAGAGACCCAGTACTTC.

The rearrangement links TRBV14 to TRBJ1-2, with 9 bases fitting TRBD1. This CDR3 has 15 residues. CDR1 SGHDN and CDR2 FVKESK come from the germline V gene. V shed 6 bases and J 6 bases; nucleotides not matched to a gene: 11. This chain's CDR3 is CASSRETGGPNGYTF. The CDR3 DNA is TGTGCCAGCAGTCGCGAGACAGGGGGTCCCAATGGCTACACCTTC.

The chain combines TRBV25-1 with TRBJ2-7; the D is unclear. The germline CDR1 and CDR2 sequences are MGHDK and SYGVNS. This CDR3 contains 11 residues. V was trimmed by 6 bases and J by 5 bases, leaving 8 bases between them. The chain's CDR3 is CASRENHEQYF. The CDR3 DNA is TGTGCCAGCAGAGAAAACCACGAGCAGTACTTC.

The chain joins TRBV10-3 to TRBJ1-2; the D gene is possibly TRBD1 (5 bases). The germline V and J ends were trimmed by 3 bases and 0 bases, with 5 bases remaining between them. The CDR3 contains 13 residues. Germline-derived CDR1 and CDR2 are ENHRY and SYGVKD. CDR3: CAISEQANYGYTF. DNA of the CDR3: TGTGCCATCAGTGAACAGGCTAACTATGGCTACACCTTC.

This sequence joins TRBV27 and TRBJ1-1, with a weak D call TRBD1 (5 bases). Trimming removed 4 bases at V and 1 base at J, with 10 bases between. Germline CDR1 reads MNHEY; CDR2 reads SMNVEV (reference sequence). This CDR3 is built from 14 residues. CDR3 protein: CASSSGTGNTEAFF. The CDR3 coding sequence is TGTGCCAGCAGTTCCGGGACGGGGAACACTGAAGCTTTCTTT.

CDR3 residues: CASSPWTGDNQPQHF. CDR3 sequence (DNA): TGTGCCAGCAGCCCTTGGACTGGGGACAATCAGCCCCAGCATTTT. The chain carries TRBV27 and TRBJ1-5; D not certain. Germline loops: CDR1 MNHEY, CDR2 SMNVEV (reference sequence). The CDR3 has 15 residues. The V end lost 6 bases, the J end lost 3 bases, and 15 bases lay between the germline ends.

Note on this clone: The same CDR3 also results from other DNA sequences found in this sample. The J gene is TRBJ2-1, the V gene TRBV5-1; D remains unclear. V was pared by 0 bases and J by 4 bases, with 11 bases between. The CDR3 loop spans 15 amino acids. Germline V gene data show CDR1 as SGHRS and CDR2 as YFSETQ. CDR3 sequence reads: CASSLDTVSYNEQFF. The CDR3 DNA reads TGCGCCAGCAGCTTGGATACAGTTTCATACAATGAGCAGTTCTTC. Based on the CDR3 plus reference TRBV5-1 and TRBJ2-1, the full variable domain is KAGVTQTPRYLIKTRGQQVTLSCSPISGHRSVSWYQQTPGQGLQFLFEYFSETQRNKGNFPGRFSGRQFSNSRSEMNVSTLELGDSALYLCASSLDTVSYNEQFFGPGTRLTVL.

As regards this clone: A far more abundant clone sits one base away, making this likely a read error. This chain joins TRBV6-1 and TRBJ2-3, with D hard to call. CDR1 and CDR2 (germline): MNHNS, SASEGT. The CDR3 runs to 12 residues. The V end was cut by 5 bases, the J end by 2 bases, with 5 bases between. Written as DNA, the CDR3 is TGTGCCAGCAGTCCTAACACAGATACGCAGTATTTT. This encodes CASSPNTDTQYF.

The chain is built from TRBV5-1 and TRBJ2-5; D perhaps matches TRBD2 (6 bases). There are 16 residues in the CDR3. Trimming removed 0 bases at V and 2 bases at J, with 14 bases between. Germline values: CDR1 SGHRS, CDR2 YFSETQ. Here the CDR3 reads CASSLVNGGEQETQYF. CDR3 coding DNA: TGCGCCAGCAGCTTGGTTAATGGCGGGGAACAAGAGACCCAGTACTTC.

This clone was counted a single time. The same CDR3 arises from other DNA sequences in this sample as well. This rearrangement joins TRBV7-9 to TRBJ1-2; 10 bases are shared with TRBD1. V lost 6 bases and J lost 5; bases outside the gene matches: 3. Germline CDR1 is SEHNR and CDR2 is FQNEAQ (reference sequence). This CDR3 comprises 13 residues. CDR3 region: CASSLGQGYGYTF. CDR3 in DNA: TGTGCCAGCAGTCTGGGACAGGGGTATGGCTACACCTTC.

The chain employs TRBV5-1 and TRBJ1-5; the D gene is possibly TRBD1 (5 bases). The germline V and J ends were trimmed by 1 base and 1 base, with 9 bases remaining between them. From germline, CDR1 is SGHRS and CDR2 YFSETQ. CDR3 length: 15 amino acids. Here the CDR3 reads CASSLQGESNQPQHF. CDR3 DNA: TGCGCCAGCAGCTTGCAGGGTGAGAGCAATCAGCCCCAGCATTTT.

V and J are TRBV27 and TRBJ1-4, with D uncertain. CDR1 MNHEY and CDR2 SMNVEV come from the germline V gene (reference sequence). V lost 4 bases and J lost 3, with 9 bases in between. The CDR3 has 14 amino acids. CDR3 DNA: TGTGCCAGCAGTTGTAGGGTTGCTAATGAAAAACTGTTTTTT. This encodes CASSCRVANEKLFF.

The J gene is TRBJ1-5, the V gene TRBV28; 9 nucleotides agree with TRBD1. This CDR3 is built from 14 residues. The V gene's germline CDR1 is MDHEN and CDR2 SYDVKM. Trimming cost V 7 bases and J 6 bases; bases outside gene matches: 7. The chain's CDR3 is CASIRGTGSQPQHF. CDR3 DNA sequence: TGTGCCAGCATCCGCGGGACAGGGAGTCAGCCCCAGCATTTT.

J is TRBJ2-7 and V is TRBV5-4; 7 bases map to TRBD1. V shed 3 bases, J shed 4 bases, and the junction held 7 bases outside the gene matches. This CDR3 region has 14 residues. CDR1 and CDR2 (germline): SGHNT, YYREEE (reference sequence). As DNA, the CDR3 is TGTGCCAGCAGCTGGGGACAGTACTCTTACGAGCAGTACTTC. This gives the protein CASSWGQYSYEQYF.

The J gene is TRBJ2-3, the V gene TRBV6-1; 10 bases fit TRBD1. There are 15 residues in the CDR3. CDR1 is MNHNS, CDR2 SASEGT, per germline. With V trimmed by 5 bases and J by 8 bases, 10 bases remained unmatched. The CDR3 here is CASSRSGTGVVTQYF. CDR3 DNA sequence: TGTGCCAGCAGTCGCTCCGGGACAGGGGTGGTTACGCAGTATTTT.

V gene TRBV28 combines with J gene TRBJ1-2; 8 bases map to TRBD1. The germline V gene encodes CDR1 MDHEN and CDR2 SYDVKM. The ends lost 11 bases at V and 8 bases at J; junction bases unmatched: 7. The CDR3 runs 11 residues. The CDR3: CASQGAQGYTF. CDR3 bases: TGTGCCTCGCAGGGGGCGCAGGGCTACACCTTC.

The chain carries TRBV4-1 and TRBJ2-5; 9 positions agree with TRBD2. J was trimmed by 4 bases and V by 1 base; bases with no gene match: 7. The CDR3 has 16 amino acids. Per the germline V gene, CDR1 is MGHRA and CDR2 is YSYEKL. CDR3 nucleotides: TGCGCCAGCAGCCAAGTAGCTAGCGGGATTCGAGAGACCCAGTACTTC. Protein sequence: CASSQVASGIRETQYF.

CDR3 protein: CASSVLPLAGEQFF. DNA of the CDR3: TGTGCCAGCAGCGTATTACCCCTAGCGGGTGAGCAGTTCTTC. This sequence joins TRBV9 and TRBJ2-1; 8 nucleotides align to TRBD2. The trim removed 1 base at V and 9 bases at J, leaving 6 bases unmatched. The CDR3 sequence is 14 residues long. Germline V gene data show CDR1 as SGDLS and CDR2 as YYNGEE.

V and J are TRBV7-7 and TRBJ2-5; TRBD1 aligns across 8 bases. This CDR3 spans 16 amino acids. With V trimmed by 6 bases and J by 5 bases, 14 bases remained unmatched. The germline V gene has CDR1 SSHAT and CDR2 FNYEAQ (reference sequence). The CDR3 loop reads CASSPQPQGAGETQYF. The DNA of the CDR3 is TGTGCCAGCAGTCCGCAACCTCAGGGGGCTGGGGAGACCCAGTACTTC.

The chain joins TRBV13 to TRBJ2-1, with 12 bases that match TRBD2. Trimming removed 1 base from V and 6 bases from J; junction bases left unmatched: 4. CDR3 size: 16 residues. Per germline, CDR1 PRHDT and CDR2 FYEKMQ (reference sequence). DNA of the CDR3: TGTGCCAGCAGCTTAGTCGGACTAGCGGGGATCAATGAGCAGTTCTTC. Translated, it gives CASSLVGLAGINEQFF.

This clone was counted a few times. This chain connects TRBV6-6 to TRBJ2-7, with D possibly matching TRBD1 (6 bases). V lost 6 bases and J lost 1, with 13 bases in between. The length of the CDR3 is 14 residues. Germline lookup yields CDR1 MNHNY and CDR2 SVGAGI (reference sequence). The CDR3 reads CASSFTGQSYEQYF. The CDR3 coding sequence is TGTGCCAGCAGCTTCACTGGACAGTCCTACGAGCAGTACTTC.

The J gene is TRBJ2-3, the V gene TRBV19, with D uncertain. V was shortened by 5 bases and J by 6 bases, with 21 bases between the two germline ends. The CDR3 spans 16 residues. Germline assignment: CDR1 LNHDA and CDR2 SQIVND (reference sequence). The CDR3: CASSSPGSNSLDTQYF. For the CDR3, the DNA is TGTGCCAGTAGTTCCCCCGGAAGCAATAGCCTGGATACGCAGTATTTT.

The V call is TRBV11-2, the J call TRBJ2-5; possible D gene TRBD1, 6 bases. The V end was cut by 1 base, the J end by 4 bases, with 10 bases between. In germline, CDR1 is SGHAT, CDR2 FQNNGV. The CDR3 consists of 14 residues. The CDR3 DNA reads TGTGCCAGCAGCTTAGGGACAGTCGGAGAGACCCAGTACTTC. Protein product: CASSLGTVGETQYF. The variable domain in full, completed from reference TRBV11-2 and TRBJ2-5, reads EAGVAQSPRYKIIEKRQSVAFWCNPISGHATLYWYQQILGQGPKLLIQFQNNGVVDDSQLPKDRFSAERLKGVDSTLKIQPAKLEDSAVYLCASSLGTVGETQYFGPGTRLLVL.

V and J are TRBV4-1 and TRBJ2-7; 11 positions match TRBD2. Germline CDR1 MGHRA, CDR2 YSYEKL. CDR3 length equals 15 residues. V shed 0 bases and J 3 bases; nucleotides not matched to a gene: 1. The CDR3 nucleotides read TGCGCCAGCAGCCAAGAGGGACTAGCGGACTACGAGCAGTACTTC. Its translation: CASSQEGLADYEQYF.

The rearrangement uses TRBV28 and TRBJ1-2; TRBD1 matches 8 bases. The germline V gene encodes CDR1 MDHEN and CDR2 SYDVKM. With V trimmed by 6 bases and J by 6 bases, 9 bases remained unmatched. This CDR3 comprises 14 residues. DNA of the CDR3: TGTGCCAGCAGCTCAGCCCGGACAGGGCATGGCTACACCTTC. This codes for CASSSARTGHGYTF.

The chain is built from TRBV7-8 and TRBJ2-5; 7 bases are a match to TRBD1. The germline gives CDR1 SGHVS, CDR2 FQNEAQ. The trim removed 5 bases at V and 3 bases at J, leaving 6 bases unmatched. The CDR3 extends over 14 amino acids. Here the CDR3 DNA reads TGTGCCAGCAGCAAGGGACAGCGAGAAGAGACCCAGTACTTC. The encoded protein is CASSKGQREETQYF. The full variable domain, its missing parts supplied by reference TRBV7-8 and TRBJ2-5, is GAGVSQSPRYKVAKRGQDVALRCDPISGHVSLFWYQQALGQGPEFLTYFQNEAQLDKSGLPSDRFFAERPEGSVSTLKIQRTQQEDSAVYLCASSKGQREETQYFGPGTRLLVL.

The V and J genes are TRBV5-1 and TRBJ2-7; D may match TRBD1 or TRBD2 (5 bases each). The CDR3 length is 14 residues. Germline CDR1 and CDR2: SGHRS and YFSETQ. Trimming removed 4 bases from V and 2 bases from J, with 13 bases in between. The CDR3 sequence is CASSPTQGPYEQYF. CDR3 in DNA: TGCGCCAGCAGCCCTACCCAGGGACCCTACGAGCAGTACTTC.

The chain joins TRBV29-1 to TRBJ1-1; D unclear. Per germline, CDR1 SQVTM and CDR2 ANQGSEA. The V end was cut by 4 bases, the J end by 5 bases, with 11 bases between. This CDR3 comprises 12 residues. The CDR3 nucleotides are TGCAGCGTTGTTGGAGGGCCGACTGAAGCTTTCTTT. Encoded protein: CSVVGGPTEAFF.